This T cell receptor beta chain originates from a study of vaccination effects on CD4 cells after COVID-19. Study-wide findings and caveats: Clones from infection and from vaccination both contracted markedly late after vaccination.

Prior to sequencing, the ViraFEST assay stimulated PBMC with viral peptide pools, which expanded the antigen-specific CD4+ T cells. Around day 10 of culture, CD4+ T cells were separated out. People in the vaccine group had not been infected with SARS-CoV-2 before, and their nucleocapsid antibodies were negative. The germline V and J ends were trimmed by 4 bases and 4 bases, with 10 bases remaining between them. The CDR3 loop spans 14 amino acids. Germline CDR1 KGHSH, CDR2 LQKENI. Assay used: immunoSEQ multiplex PCR; TCRdb lists only in-frame clones, some missing. The table shows fewer than 70,000 clones, with under 90% occurring only once. As regards this clone: Its specificity is not known.

The chain combines TRBV18 with TRBJ2-2, with D possibly being TRBD1 (5 bases). Sequences were derived from CD4+ T cells from PBMCs cultured with SARS-CoV-2 spike peptides, sampled before COVID-19 vaccination. The clonotype was recovered from a human donor who received a COVID-19 vaccine. The CDR3 loop reads CASSLQGSTGELFF. CDR3 coding DNA: TGTGCCAGCTCACTTCAGGGTTCCACCGGGGAGCTGTTTTTT.